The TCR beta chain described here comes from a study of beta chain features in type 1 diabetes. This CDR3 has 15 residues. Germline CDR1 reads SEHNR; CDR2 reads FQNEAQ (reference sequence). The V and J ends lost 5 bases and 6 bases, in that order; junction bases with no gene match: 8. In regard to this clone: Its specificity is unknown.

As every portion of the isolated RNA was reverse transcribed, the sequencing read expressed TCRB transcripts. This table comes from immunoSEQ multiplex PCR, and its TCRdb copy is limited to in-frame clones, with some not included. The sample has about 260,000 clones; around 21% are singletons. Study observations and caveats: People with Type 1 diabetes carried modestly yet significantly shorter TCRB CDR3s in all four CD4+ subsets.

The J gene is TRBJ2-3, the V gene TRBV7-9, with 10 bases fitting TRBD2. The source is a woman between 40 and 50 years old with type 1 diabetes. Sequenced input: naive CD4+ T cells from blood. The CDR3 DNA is TGTGCCAGCAGCCCTTCTAGCGGGGGAGGGGATACGCAGTATTTT. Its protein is CASSPSSGGGDTQYF.